Ten or more counts support the clone carrying this TCR beta chain. Its antigen remains unidentified. Regarding time point: sample taken at primary tumor resection. Each CDR3 protein is one row after TCRdb ran MiXCR on the 5' RACE reads. The sample includes 20,000 to 25,000 distinct CDR3 sequences, 4.8% of them seen just once. These data originate in a study of spatial heterogeneity in lung cancer. The study, taken as a whole, reports: Tumor mutation count correlated with how many alpha and beta TCRs expanded intratumorally.

The sequence derives from a male donor with early-stage non-small cell lung cancer. The sample here was lung tumor tissue, taken at surgery.

CDR3 nucleotide sequence: TGTGCCAGCAGTTTATCAGGGGGAGATGGCGAAAAACTGTTTTTT. Its translation is CASSLSGGDGEKLFF. The chain is built from TRBV27 and TRBJ1-4; D might be TRBD1 (6 bases). The CDR3 loop spans 15 amino acids. CDR1 MNHEY and CDR2 SMNVEV come from the germline V gene (reference sequence). Deletions cut 0 bases from V and 8 bases from J, with 13 bases between.